What follows are 21 T cell receptor beta chains derived from one specimen sequenced in a study of cytomegalovirus exposure and HLA in healthy donors. TCRdb's copy holds only in-frame clones and misses some; the assay was immunoSEQ multiplex PCR. Of some 260,000 clones in the sample, roughly 88% were seen once. Material for sequencing was PBMCs. Receptors originate from a woman aged 25 to 45 in good health and CMV-seronegative.

V usage is TRBV4-1 and J usage is TRBJ2-1; D may match TRBD1 or TRBD2 (5 bases each). Looked up from germline, CDR1 is MGHRA and CDR2 is YSYEKL. Trimming pared 6 bases from V and 4 bases from J, leaving 16 bases between. CDR3 length equals 15 residues. The CDR3 region has the DNA TGCGCCAGCAGTCCCGAGGGGACGTCTTACAATGAGCAGTTCTTC. It encodes CASSPEGTSYNEQFF.

The gene calls are TRBV6-1 and TRBJ2-3; 7 bases line up with TRBD2. The CDR3 totals 12 residues. J gave up 13 bases and V 3 bases, and 7 bases lay outside the gene matches. CDR1 and CDR2 from the germline V gene are MNHNS and SASEGT. The CDR3 loop reads CASSDGGRAKYF. CDR3 nucleotides: TGTGCCAGCAGTGATGGAGGGAGGGCAAAGTATTTT.

This clone was seen only once. The chain joins TRBV6-1 to TRBJ2-5; 8 bases align to TRBD2. Germline lookup yields CDR1 MNHNS and CDR2 SASEGT. V lost 6 bases and J lost 5; bases outside the gene matches: 8. The CDR3 is 14 amino acids. The CDR3 spells CASRAGLVGETQYF. In DNA form, the CDR3 reads TGTGCCAGCAGGGCGGGACTAGTTGGGGAGACCCAGTACTTC.

The chain is built from TRBV7-6 and TRBJ2-2; maybe TRBD2 (5 bases). In germline, CDR1 is SGHVS, CDR2 FNYEAQ. The CDR3 consists of 15 residues. Trimming stripped 3 bases from V and 1 base from J, with 9 bases between. The CDR3 is CASSFTSGNTGELFF. The CDR3 bases are TGTGCCAGCAGCTTTACCAGCGGGAACACCGGGGAGCTGTTTTTT.

This rearrangement joins TRBV27 to TRBJ2-7; 10 bases align to TRBD1. This CDR3 has 14 residues. V was pared by 3 bases and J by 3 bases, with 2 bases of the junction left unmatched. Germline V CDR1 and CDR2: MNHEY, SMNVEV (reference sequence). CDR3 DNA: TGTGCCAGCAGTTTCGGGACAGGGGACTACGAGCAGTACTTC. Its protein is CASSFGTGDYEQYF.

The chain couples TRBV27 to TRBJ2-1; TRBD1 is a possible D gene (5 bases). The germline V and J ends were trimmed by 3 bases and 7 bases, with 13 bases remaining between them. The CDR3 is made up of 14 amino acids. The germline gives CDR1 MNHEY, CDR2 SMNVEV (reference sequence). Written as DNA, the CDR3 is TGTGCCAGCAGTTTGCTTGGACACCCAAATGAGCAGTTCTTC. Translated: CASSLLGHPNEQFF.

The V call is TRBV5-6, the J call TRBJ2-7, with TRBD1 matching 7 bases. The CDR3 is 15 residues long. With V trimmed by 4 bases and J by 3 bases, 10 bases remained unmatched. Germline V lookup: CDR1 SGHDT, CDR2 YYEEEE. As DNA, the CDR3 is TGTGCCAGCAGCCCATTAATACAGGGGTTCTACGAGCAGTACTTC. Protein: CASSPLIQGFYEQYF.

This clone occurred once. This chain uses TRBV11-3 with TRBJ1-2; the D gene is possibly TRBD1 (6 bases). The length of the CDR3 is 16 residues. V was trimmed by 4 bases and J by 2 bases, leaving 17 bases between them. Looked up from germline, CDR1 is SGHNT and CDR2 is YENEEA. CDR3 coding DNA: TGTGCCAGCAGCTCCCGAGGGGGGGGTCTGAACTATGGCTACACCTTC. It specifies CASSSRGGGLNYGYTF.

The chain joins TRBV9 to TRBJ2-1; D call uncertain. The CDR3 is 18 amino acids. Looked up from germline, CDR1 is SGDLS and CDR2 is YYNGEE. Trimming left V 3 bases short and J 0 bases short, with 19 bases between. The CDR3 sequence: CASSGPATSPSSYNEQFF. The CDR3 coding sequence is TGTGCCAGCAGCGGGCCGGCAACTTCCCCGAGCTCCTACAATGAGCAGTTCTTC.

The CDR3 sequence: CATAKSKTTNEKLFF. For the CDR3, the DNA is TGTGCCACCGCGAAATCAAAGACAACTAATGAAAAACTGTTTTTT. The genes are TRBV11-3 and TRBJ1-4; D unresolved. The ends were cut back, 10 bases at V and 0 bases at J, with 15 bases in the middle. The germline V gene encodes CDR1 SGHNT and CDR2 YENEEA. This CDR3 is 15 amino acids long.

V and J are TRBV11-2 and TRBJ2-7; the D gene is possibly TRBD1 (7 bases). Germline-derived CDR1 and CDR2 are SGHAT and FQNNGV. CDR3 length equals 15 residues. The V gene lost 3 bases and the J gene lost 7 bases, with 19 bases spanning the gap. CDR3 nucleotide sequence: TGTGCCAGCAGCTTGGCCCAGACAGGGACTTTGGAGCAGTACTTC. Amino acid sequence: CASSLAQTGTLEQYF.

CDR3 amino acids: CASSVPRGTSGNNEQFF. Here the CDR3 DNA reads TGTGCCAGCAGCGTACCAAGAGGGACTAGCGGGAACAATGAGCAGTTCTTC. This chain joins TRBV9 and TRBJ2-1; TRBD2 agrees at 13 bases. With 1 base clipped from V and 5 bases from J, the junction kept 6 bases outside the gene matches. The CDR3 sequence is 17 residues long. Germline CDR1 reads SGDLS; CDR2 reads YYNGEE.

As for this clone: A read error may produce the germline difference seen at one junction end. This chain joins TRBV7-2 and TRBJ2-5, with 7 bases fitting TRBD1. The CDR3 contains 14 residues. Germline V gene sequence: CDR1 SGHTA, CDR2 FQGNSA. The CDR3 coding sequence is TGTGCCAGCAGCGAAGGTCCCCCGTGGGGGACAGAGGACTTC. This gives the protein CASSEGPPWGTEDF.

V and J are TRBV5-1 and TRBJ2-3, with D maybe TRBD1 (5 bases). The germline CDR1 and CDR2 sequences are SGHRS and YFSETQ. The CDR3 loop spans 12 amino acids. The V gene lost 5 bases and the J gene lost 6 bases, with 10 bases spanning the gap. In DNA form, the CDR3 reads TGCGCCAGCAGAGTAGGGGCGGATACGCAGTATTTT. This sequence encodes CASRVGADTQYF.

V is TRBV28 and J is TRBJ1-5, with D possibly TRBD1 on 6 matching bases. Germline assignment: CDR1 MDHEN and CDR2 SYDVKM. This CDR3 is 14 amino acids long. V was clipped by 8 bases and J by 6 bases, with 17 bases between them. The chain's CDR3 is CASLGGAVFQPQHF. The CDR3 DNA reads as TGTGCCAGCCTCGGGGGCGCAGTTTTTCAGCCCCAGCATTTT.

The rearrangement uses TRBV11-3 and TRBJ2-7; a weak D match, TRBD2 (6 bases). CDR1 and CDR2 from the germline V gene are SGHNT and YENEEA. Trimming removed 4 bases at V and 2 bases at J, with 12 bases between. The length of the CDR3 is 14 residues. The CDR3 bases are TGTGCCAGCAGCTCCCGGGACTGGGCCTACGAGCAGTACTTC. The encoded protein is CASSSRDWAYEQYF. The full variable domain, completed using reference TRBV11-3 and TRBJ2-7, is EAGVVQSPRYKIIEKKQPVAFWCNPISGHNTLYWYLQNLGQGPELLIRYENEEAVDDSQLPKDRFSAERLKGVDSTLKIQPAELGDSAVYLCASSSRDWAYEQYFGPGTRLTVT.

This clone was observed once. This chain uses TRBV9 with TRBJ2-1, with 7 bases that match TRBD2. CDR1 and CDR2 (germline): SGDLS, YYNGEE. The CDR3 is 15 residues long. The trim removed 0 bases at V and 8 bases at J, leaving 8 bases unmatched. The CDR3 here is CASSVDGRSLDEQFF. In DNA form, the CDR3 reads TGTGCCAGCAGCGTAGACGGGAGGTCCCTCGATGAGCAGTTCTTC.

This chain links TRBV15 with TRBJ2-2; D not certain. Germline-derived CDR1 and CDR2 are LNHNV and YYDKDF (reference sequence). The CDR3 sequence is 13 residues long. Trimming took 0 bases from V and 3 from J, leaving 2 bases between them. This CDR3 reads CATSRDHTGELFF. The CDR3 DNA is TGTGCCACCAGCAGAGATCACACCGGGGAGCTGTTTTTT.

The chain links TRBV29-1 to TRBJ2-7; D might be TRBD1 (6 bases). There are 13 residues in the CDR3. V was clipped by 1 base and J by 3 bases, with 10 bases between them. Germline CDR1 SQVTM, CDR2 ANQGSEA. CDR3 nucleotides: TGCAGCGTTGAAGGACAGGCGAACTACGAGCAGTACTTC. It yields the protein CSVEGQANYEQYF.

The gene calls are TRBV7-3 and TRBJ2-3; the D gene is possibly TRBD2 (6 bases). CDR3 length: 15 residues. Trimming shortened V by 4 bases and J by 6 bases, and 17 bases separated the two germline ends. The germline V gene encodes CDR1 SGHTA and CDR2 FQGTGA. CDR3 DNA sequence: TGTGCCAGCAGCTGGTCCTCCGGGACTCTGGATACGCAGTATTTT. It encodes CASSWSSGTLDTQYF.

V is TRBV4-1 and J is TRBJ2-7; D may be TRBD2 (6 bases). Trimming removed 0 bases at V and 2 bases at J, with 11 bases between. The CDR3 runs to 15 residues. CDR1 MGHRA and CDR2 YSYEKL come from the germline V gene. The CDR3 DNA follows: TGCGCCAGCAGCCAAGATTGGAGGGAAACCTACGAGCAGTACTTC. It encodes CASSQDWRETYEQYF.